This T cell receptor beta chain emerged from a study of human T cells and chemical hapten exposure. Study overall: A patient group, mainly female, showed alopecia areata, totalis or universalis.

Regarding the study as a whole: Alopecia affected the donors, so their immune response may differ from healthy people's.

The sample holds many counts of this clonotype. What it binds is not known. TCRdb independently ran MiXCR on the RACE reads; one entry per CDR3 protein. Among roughly 380,000 distinct CDR3 sequences listed, 4.5% to 5.5% were seen once. Time point noted: pre-sensitization, week 0. Indicated treatment: therapeutic diphenylcyclopropenone sensitization with weekly scalp DPC. Those who donated were patients with alopecia, 18 to 70 years of age, and suitable for DPC. The CDR3 runs 16 residues. Deletions cut 2 bases from V and 7 bases from J, with 18 bases between. Germline V gene data show CDR1 as MDHEN and CDR2 as SYDVKM.

This clonotype was obtained from a woman in her fifties or sixties with alopecia areata. Some clones in this sample may be carry-over from other donors' samples. The sample was whole blood, taken in connection with sensitization to the hapten diphenylcyclopropenone (DPC). The V gene is TRBV28, the J gene TRBJ1-5, with D possibly being TRBD1 (6 bases). The CDR3: CASSLTAGDRGQPQHF. The CDR3 DNA follows: TGTGCCAGCAGTTTAACCGCAGGGGATCGTGGGCAGCCCCAGCATTTT.